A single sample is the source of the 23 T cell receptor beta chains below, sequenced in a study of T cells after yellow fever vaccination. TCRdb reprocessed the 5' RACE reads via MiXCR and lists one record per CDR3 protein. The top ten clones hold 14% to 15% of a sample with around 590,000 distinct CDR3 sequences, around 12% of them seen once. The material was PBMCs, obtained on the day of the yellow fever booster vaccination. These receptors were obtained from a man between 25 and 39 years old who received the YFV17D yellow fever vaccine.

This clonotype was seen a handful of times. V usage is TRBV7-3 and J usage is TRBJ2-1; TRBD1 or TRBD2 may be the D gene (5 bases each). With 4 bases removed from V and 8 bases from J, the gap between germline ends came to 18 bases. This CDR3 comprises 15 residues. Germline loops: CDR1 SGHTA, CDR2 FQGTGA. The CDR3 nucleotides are TGTGCCAGCAGCTCCCGGGACGGGTTTACGGATGAGCAGTTCTTC. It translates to CASSSRDGFTDEQFF.

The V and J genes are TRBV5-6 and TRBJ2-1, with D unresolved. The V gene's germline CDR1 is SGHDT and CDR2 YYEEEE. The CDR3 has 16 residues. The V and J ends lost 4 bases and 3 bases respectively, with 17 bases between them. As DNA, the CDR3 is TGTGCCAGCAGCCACACCCGAGCGAGCAGCTACAATGAGCAGTTCTTC. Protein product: CASSHTRASSYNEQFF.

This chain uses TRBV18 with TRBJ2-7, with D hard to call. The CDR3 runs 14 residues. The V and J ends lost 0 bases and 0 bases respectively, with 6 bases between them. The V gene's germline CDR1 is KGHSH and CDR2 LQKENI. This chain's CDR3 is CASSPPQLSYEQYF. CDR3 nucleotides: TGTGCCAGCTCACCACCCCAGCTCTCCTACGAGCAGTACTTC.

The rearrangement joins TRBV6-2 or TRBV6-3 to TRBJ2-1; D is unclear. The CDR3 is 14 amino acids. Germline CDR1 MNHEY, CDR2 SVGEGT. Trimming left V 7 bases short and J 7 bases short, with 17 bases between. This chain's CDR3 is CASTPYGVVNEQFF. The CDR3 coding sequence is TGTGCCAGCACCCCCTACGGAGTTGTTAATGAGCAGTTCTTC.

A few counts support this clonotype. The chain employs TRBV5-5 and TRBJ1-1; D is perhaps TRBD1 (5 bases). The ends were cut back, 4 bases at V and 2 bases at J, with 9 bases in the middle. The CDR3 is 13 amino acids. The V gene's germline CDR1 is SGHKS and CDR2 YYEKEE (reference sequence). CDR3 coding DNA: TGTGCCAGCAGCATGCAGGGAAACACTGAAGCTTTCTTT. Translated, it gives CASSMQGNTEAFF.

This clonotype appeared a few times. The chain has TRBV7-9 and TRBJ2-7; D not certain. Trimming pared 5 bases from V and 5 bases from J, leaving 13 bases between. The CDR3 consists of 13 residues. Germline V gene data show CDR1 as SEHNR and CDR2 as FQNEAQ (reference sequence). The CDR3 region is CASSPLGGDEQYF. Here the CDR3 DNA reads TGTGCCAGCAGCCCCCTAGGTGGTGACGAGCAGTACTTC.

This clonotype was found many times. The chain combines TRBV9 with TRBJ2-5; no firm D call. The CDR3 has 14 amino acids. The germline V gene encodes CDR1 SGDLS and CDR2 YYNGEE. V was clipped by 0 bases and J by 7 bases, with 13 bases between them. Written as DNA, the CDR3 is TGTGCCAGCAGCGTAGGCACCGGCGACGGGACCCAGTACTTC. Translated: CASSVGTGDGTQYF.

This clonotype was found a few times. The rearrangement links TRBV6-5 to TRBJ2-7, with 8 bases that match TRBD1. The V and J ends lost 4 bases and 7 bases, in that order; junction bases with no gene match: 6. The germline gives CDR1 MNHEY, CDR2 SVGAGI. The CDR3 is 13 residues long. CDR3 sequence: CASSWGTGSEQYF. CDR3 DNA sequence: TGTGCCAGCAGTTGGGGGACAGGCTCAGAGCAGTACTTC.

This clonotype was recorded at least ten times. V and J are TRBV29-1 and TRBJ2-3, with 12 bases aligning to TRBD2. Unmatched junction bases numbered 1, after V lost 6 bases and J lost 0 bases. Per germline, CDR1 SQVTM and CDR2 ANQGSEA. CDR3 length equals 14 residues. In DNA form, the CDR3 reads TGCAGCGTAGGGACTAGCGGGAGCACAGATACGCAGTATTTT. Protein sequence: CSVGTSGSTDTQYF.

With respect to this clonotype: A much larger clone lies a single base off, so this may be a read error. The CDR3 spells CASSAPGANVLTF. Written as DNA, the CDR3 is TGTGCCAGCAGCGCCCCTGGGGCCAACGTCCTGACTTTC. The chain is built from TRBV5-4 and TRBJ2-6; D is unclear. Looked up from germline, CDR1 is SGHNT and CDR2 is YYREEE (reference sequence). The CDR3 covers 13 residues. V was pared by 4 bases and J by 2 bases, with 4 bases between.

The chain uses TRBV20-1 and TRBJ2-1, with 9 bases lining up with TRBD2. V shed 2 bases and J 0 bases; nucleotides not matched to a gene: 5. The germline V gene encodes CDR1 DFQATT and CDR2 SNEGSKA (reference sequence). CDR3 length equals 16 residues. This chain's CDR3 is CSARILAGSSYNEQFF. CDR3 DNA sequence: TGCAGTGCTAGAATTCTAGCGGGGAGCTCCTACAATGAGCAGTTCTTC.

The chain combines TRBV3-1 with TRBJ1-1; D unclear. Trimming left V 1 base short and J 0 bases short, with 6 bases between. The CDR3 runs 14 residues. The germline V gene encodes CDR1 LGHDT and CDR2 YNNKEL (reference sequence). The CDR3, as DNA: TGTGCCAGCAGCCAAGCCGTTTTGAACACTGAAGCTTTCTTT. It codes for CASSQAVLNTEAFF.

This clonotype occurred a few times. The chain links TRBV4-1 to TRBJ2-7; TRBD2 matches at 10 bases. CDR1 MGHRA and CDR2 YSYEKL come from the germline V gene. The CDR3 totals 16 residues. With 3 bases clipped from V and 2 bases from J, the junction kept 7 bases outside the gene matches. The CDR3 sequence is CASSHLGAGGPYEQYF. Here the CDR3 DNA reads TGCGCCAGCAGCCATTTAGGAGCGGGAGGGCCCTACGAGCAGTACTTC.

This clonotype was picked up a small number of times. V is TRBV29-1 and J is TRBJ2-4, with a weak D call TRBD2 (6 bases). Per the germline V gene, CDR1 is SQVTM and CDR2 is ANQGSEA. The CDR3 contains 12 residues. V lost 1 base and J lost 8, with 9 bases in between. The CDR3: CSVEGGEDIQYF. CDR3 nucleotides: TGCAGCGTTGAAGGGGGGGAGGACATTCAGTACTTC.

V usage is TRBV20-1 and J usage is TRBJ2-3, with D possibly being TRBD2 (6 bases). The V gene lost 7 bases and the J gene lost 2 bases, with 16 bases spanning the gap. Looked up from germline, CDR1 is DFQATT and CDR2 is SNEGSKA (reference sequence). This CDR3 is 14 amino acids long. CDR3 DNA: TGCAGTGTAAGCCGACTAGTCCCCACAGATACGCAGTATTTT. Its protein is CSVSRLVPTDTQYF.

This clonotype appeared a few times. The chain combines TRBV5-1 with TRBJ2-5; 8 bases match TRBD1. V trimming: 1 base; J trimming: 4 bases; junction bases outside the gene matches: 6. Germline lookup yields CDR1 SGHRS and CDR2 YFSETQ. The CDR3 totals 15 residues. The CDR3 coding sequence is TGCGCCAGCAGCTTGCTGCCAGGGGGCGGAGAGACCCAGTACTTC. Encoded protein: CASSLLPGGGETQYF.

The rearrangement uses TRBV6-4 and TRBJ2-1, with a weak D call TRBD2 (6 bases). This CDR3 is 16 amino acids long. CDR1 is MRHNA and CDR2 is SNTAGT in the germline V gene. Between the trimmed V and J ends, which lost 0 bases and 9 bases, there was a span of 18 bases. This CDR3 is CASSDSYGSKVPEQFF. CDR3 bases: TGTGCCAGCAGTGACTCTTACGGGAGTAAGGTTCCTGAGCAGTTCTTC.

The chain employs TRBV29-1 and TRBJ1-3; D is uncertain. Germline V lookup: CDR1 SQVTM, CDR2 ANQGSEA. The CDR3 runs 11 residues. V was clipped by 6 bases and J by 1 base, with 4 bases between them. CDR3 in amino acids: CSVTSGNTIYF. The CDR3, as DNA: TGCAGCGTAACATCTGGAAACACCATATATTTT.

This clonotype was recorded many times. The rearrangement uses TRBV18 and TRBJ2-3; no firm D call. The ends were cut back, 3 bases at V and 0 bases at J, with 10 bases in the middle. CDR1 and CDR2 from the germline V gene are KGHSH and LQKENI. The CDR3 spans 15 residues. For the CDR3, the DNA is TGTGCCAGCTCACCCAGGACGGGTAGCACAGATACGCAGTATTTT. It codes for CASSPRTGSTDTQYF.

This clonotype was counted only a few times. Here the CDR3 DNA reads TGTGCCAGCAGCGTACGGACAGGGGACGGTACGCAGTATTTT. As protein: CASSVRTGDGTQYF. This chain joins TRBV9 and TRBJ2-3; 9 nucleotides match TRBD1. Germline V lookup: CDR1 SGDLS, CDR2 YYNGEE. The ends lost 1 base at V and 8 bases at J; junction bases unmatched: 5. This CDR3 has 14 amino acids.

This CDR3 reads CAISESDLGPNQPQHF. The DNA for the CDR3 is TGTGCCATCAGTGAGTCCGATTTGGGGCCCAATCAGCCCCAGCATTTT. V is TRBV10-3 and J is TRBJ1-5; D might be TRBD1 (5 bases). CDR3 size: 16 residues. Trimming cost V 0 bases and J 3 bases, with 12 bases left between them. CDR1 is ENHRY and CDR2 is SYGVKD in the germline V gene.

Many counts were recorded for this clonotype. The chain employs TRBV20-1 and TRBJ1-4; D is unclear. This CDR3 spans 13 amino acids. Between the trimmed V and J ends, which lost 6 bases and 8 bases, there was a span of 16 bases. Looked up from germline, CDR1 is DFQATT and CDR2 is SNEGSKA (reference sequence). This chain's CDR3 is CSAPIDRGEKLFF. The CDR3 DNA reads TGCAGTGCGCCGATCGATAGAGGGGAAAAACTGTTTTTT.

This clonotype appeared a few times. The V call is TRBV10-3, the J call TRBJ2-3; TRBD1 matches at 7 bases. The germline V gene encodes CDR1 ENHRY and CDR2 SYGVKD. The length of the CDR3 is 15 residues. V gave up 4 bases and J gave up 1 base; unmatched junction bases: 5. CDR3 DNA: TGTGCCATCAGTGCTAGAACAGGGGGCACAGATACGCAGTATTTT. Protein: CAISARTGGTDTQYF.